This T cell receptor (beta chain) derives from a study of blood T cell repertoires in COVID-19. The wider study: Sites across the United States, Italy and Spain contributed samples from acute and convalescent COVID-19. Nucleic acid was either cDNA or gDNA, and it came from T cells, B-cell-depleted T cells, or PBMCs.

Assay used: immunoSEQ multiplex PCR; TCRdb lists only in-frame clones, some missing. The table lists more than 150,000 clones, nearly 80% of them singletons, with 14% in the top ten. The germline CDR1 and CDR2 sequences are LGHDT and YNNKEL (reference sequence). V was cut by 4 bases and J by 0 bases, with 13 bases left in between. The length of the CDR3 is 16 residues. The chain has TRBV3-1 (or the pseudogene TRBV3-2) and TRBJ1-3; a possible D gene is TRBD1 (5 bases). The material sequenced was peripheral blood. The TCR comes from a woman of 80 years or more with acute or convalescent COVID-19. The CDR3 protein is CASSPWRRGSGNTIYF. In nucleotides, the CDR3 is TGTGCCAGCAGCCCCTGGCGGAGGGGCTCTGGAAACACCATATATTTT.